The 12 T cell receptor beta chains below come from one sample, sequenced in a study of blood T cells in healthy people across ages. Next came a second PCR, run for about 6 to 12 cycles, which used a sample-barcoded 5' primer along with a J-beta primer mix. TCRdb reprocessed the 5' RACE reads with MiXCR, giving one entry per CDR3 protein. This sample carries approximately 400,000 distinct CDR3 sequences, 52% of them seen once, and the ten largest clones take around 49%. Material: blood. The receptors come from a man in his sixties in good health.

Ten or more counts support this clonotype. Written as DNA, the CDR3 is TGTGCCAGCGGGGGACAGGGCCGAAATGAGCAGTTCTTC. It is translated as CASGGQGRNEQFF. The chain links TRBV27 to TRBJ2-1; 9 nucleotides align to TRBD1. J gave up 7 bases and V 8 bases, and 6 bases lay outside the gene matches. This CDR3 has 13 residues. Germline V CDR1 and CDR2: MNHEY, SMNVEV (reference sequence).

The chain links TRBV29-1 to TRBJ2-3; D possibly corresponds to TRBD1 (6 bases). Germline CDR1 and CDR2: SQVTM and ANQGSEA. The V end lost 6 bases, the J end lost 5 bases, and 15 bases lay between the germline ends. CDR3 length equals 13 residues. DNA for the CDR3: TGCAGCGTATTGGGACAAAACCAAGATACGCAGTATTTT. It specifies CSVLGQNQDTQYF.

The V call is TRBV12-3 or TRBV12-4, the J call TRBJ1-1, with D possibly TRBD1 on 6 matching bases. V was pared by 5 bases and J by 6 bases, with 16 bases between. This CDR3 region has 14 residues. The CDR3, as DNA: TGTGCCAGCAGTCAACAGGGCATAAGAGCTGAAGCTTTCTTT. This gives the protein CASSQQGIRAEAFF.

The chain employs TRBV20-1 and TRBJ2-3; D may match TRBD1 or TRBD2 (6 bases each). The germline CDR1 and CDR2 sequences are DFQATT and SNEGSKA (reference sequence). Deletions cut 6 bases from V and 1 base from J, with 14 bases between. The CDR3 spans 14 residues. The CDR3 nucleotides are TGCAGTGCCGGGGGCGGGACCCGCACAGATACGCAGTATTTT. It yields the protein CSAGGGTRTDTQYF.

The V call is TRBV24-1, the J call TRBJ2-3; maybe TRBD1 (6 bases). The ends were cut back, 4 bases at V and 3 bases at J, with 16 bases in the middle. Germline CDR1 KGHDR, CDR2 SFDVKD. This CDR3 has 16 amino acids. The CDR3 sequence: CATSDSGQRWTDTQYF. Here the CDR3 DNA reads TGTGCCACCAGTGACTCCGGACAGCGGTGGACAGATACGCAGTATTTT.

This clonotype showed up many times. The chain carries TRBV4-3 and TRBJ2-3; D is unresolved. This CDR3 is 15 amino acids long. V gave up 4 bases and J gave up 0 bases, with 11 bases separating them. Looked up from germline, CDR1 is LGHNA and CDR2 is YSLEER. The CDR3 loop is CASSPTYTSTDTQYF. Written as DNA, the CDR3 is TGCGCCAGCAGCCCCACCTATACGAGCACAGATACGCAGTATTTT.

The V call is TRBV12-3 or TRBV12-4, the J call TRBJ2-7; 7 bases agree with TRBD1. V lost 1 base and J lost 7; bases outside the gene matches: 7. This CDR3 spans 14 amino acids. The CDR3 DNA follows: TGTGCCAGCAGTTTAGGCAGGGGGTCGTTAGAGCAGTACTTC. This sequence encodes CASSLGRGSLEQYF.

V is TRBV9 and J is TRBJ2-4, with 11 bases aligning to TRBD2. CDR1 and CDR2 (germline): SGDLS, YYNGEE. V trimming: 1 base; J trimming: 13 bases; junction bases outside the gene matches: 10. The CDR3 is 15 amino acids. The DNA for the CDR3 is TGTGCCAGCAGCGTAACTAGCGGGAGCTACAGTGAGCAGTACTTC. It is translated as CASSVTSGSYSEQYF.

The rearrangement uses TRBV5-1 and TRBJ2-3; D might be TRBD2 (6 bases). The CDR3 covers 18 residues. Germline CDR1 SGHRS, CDR2 YFSETQ. V lost 2 bases and J 2 bases, leaving 21 bases between the germline ends. This CDR3 reads CASSFKGSGRYTTDTQYF. As DNA, the CDR3 is TGCGCCAGCAGCTTTAAGGGTAGCGGACGATATACCACAGATACGCAGTATTTT.

The chain uses TRBV6-5 and TRBJ1-2; D gene ambiguous. This CDR3 comprises 13 residues. With 6 bases removed from V and 4 bases from J, the gap between germline ends came to 12 bases. The germline gives CDR1 MNHEY, CDR2 SVGAGI. The CDR3 loop reads CASSPFQAYGYTF. In DNA form, the CDR3 reads TGTGCCAGCAGCCCTTTTCAAGCCTATGGCTACACCTTC.

The chain uses TRBV6-1 and TRBJ1-6, with a weak D call TRBD1 (5 bases). Deletions cut 1 base from V and 6 bases from J, with 13 bases between. The germline V gene has CDR1 MNHNS and CDR2 SASEGT. This CDR3 comprises 16 residues. CDR3 sequence: CASSEDPGRSNSPLHF. CDR3 nucleotide sequence: TGTGCCAGCAGTGAAGATCCGGGGCGTTCTAATTCACCCCTCCACTTT.

The chain recombines TRBV12-3 or TRBV12-4 with TRBJ2-1; 8 bases are a match to TRBD2. The CDR3 contains 15 residues. V trimming: 2 bases; J trimming: 2 bases; junction bases outside the gene matches: 2. This chain's CDR3 is CASSLNGGAYNEQFF. CDR3 sequence (DNA): TGTGCCAGCAGTTTAAACGGGGGGGCCTACAATGAGCAGTTCTTC.